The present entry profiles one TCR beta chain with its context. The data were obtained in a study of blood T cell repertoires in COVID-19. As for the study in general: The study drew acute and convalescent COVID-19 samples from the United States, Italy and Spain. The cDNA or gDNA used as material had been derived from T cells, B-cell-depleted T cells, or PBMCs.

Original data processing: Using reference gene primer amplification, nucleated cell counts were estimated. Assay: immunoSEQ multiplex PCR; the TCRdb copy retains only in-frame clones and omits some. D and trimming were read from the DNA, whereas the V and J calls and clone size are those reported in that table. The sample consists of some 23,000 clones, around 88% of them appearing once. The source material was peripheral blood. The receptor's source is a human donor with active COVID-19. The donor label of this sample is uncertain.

In DNA form, the CDR3 reads TGTGCCAGCAGTTTATACTACGATAGCAATCAGCCCCAGCATTTT. It encodes CASSLYYDSNQPQHF. V usage is TRBV27 and J usage is TRBJ1-5; D gene ambiguous. This CDR3 is 15 amino acids long. The V and J ends lost 1 base and 0 bases respectively, with 7 bases between them. The germline gives CDR1 MNHEY, CDR2 SMNVEV (reference sequence).